This TCR beta chain was recovered during a study of monozygotic twins with cystic fibrosis. Study-level points and caveats: V usage most resembled the co-twin in 13 of 16 pairs. Monozygotic CF twin pairs shared significantly more nucleotide-identical clonotypes than unrelated CF individuals did. No link emerged between shared CDR3 counts and age, concordance or severity. Clonality was generally low (median around 0.0098), higher in the most severe patients.

With respect to this clone: Its antigen is not identified.

Trimming removed 6 bases at V and 2 bases at J, with 12 bases between. The CDR3 contains 13 residues. Germline V gene data show CDR1 as SQVTM and CDR2 as ANQGSEA. Produced via immunoSEQ multiplex PCR; TCRdb's table is partial and in-frame only. The data contain 30,000 to 40,000 clones, over 60% of them singletons. The sample consisted of blood. The V call is TRBV29-1, the J call TRBJ2-3; perhaps TRBD1 as D (6 bases). The receptor was derived from a girl between 5 and 17 years old with cystic fibrosis. The CDR3 sequence: CSVNRDTTDTQYF. The DNA of the CDR3 is TGCAGCGTGAACCGGGACACCACAGATACGCAGTATTTT.